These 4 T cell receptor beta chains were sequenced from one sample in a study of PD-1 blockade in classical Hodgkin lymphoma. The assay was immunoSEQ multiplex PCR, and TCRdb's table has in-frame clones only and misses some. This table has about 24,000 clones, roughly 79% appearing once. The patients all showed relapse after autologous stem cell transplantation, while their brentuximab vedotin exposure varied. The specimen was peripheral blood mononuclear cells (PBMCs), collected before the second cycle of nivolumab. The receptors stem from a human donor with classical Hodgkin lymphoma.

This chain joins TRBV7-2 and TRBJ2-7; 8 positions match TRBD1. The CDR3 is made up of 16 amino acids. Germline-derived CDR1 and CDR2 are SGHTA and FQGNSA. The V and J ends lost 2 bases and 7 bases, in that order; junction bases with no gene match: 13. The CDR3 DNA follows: TGTGCCAGCAGCTTACTCCCACGGCAGGGGGCCGGTGAGCAGTACTTC. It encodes CASSLLPRQGAGEQYF.

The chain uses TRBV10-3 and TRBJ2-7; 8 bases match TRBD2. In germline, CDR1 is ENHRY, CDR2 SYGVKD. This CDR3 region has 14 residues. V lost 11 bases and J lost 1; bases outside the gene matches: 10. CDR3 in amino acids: CAGGLSGRSYEQYF. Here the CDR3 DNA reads TGTGCCGGGGGGTTGAGCGGGAGATCCTACGAGCAGTACTTC.

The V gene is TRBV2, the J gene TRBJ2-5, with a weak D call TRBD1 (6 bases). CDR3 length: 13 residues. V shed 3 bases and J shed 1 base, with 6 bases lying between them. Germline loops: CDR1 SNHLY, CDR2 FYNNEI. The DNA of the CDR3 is TGTGCCAGCAGTGAGACAGGCCAAGAGACCCAGTACTTC. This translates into CASSETGQETQYF.

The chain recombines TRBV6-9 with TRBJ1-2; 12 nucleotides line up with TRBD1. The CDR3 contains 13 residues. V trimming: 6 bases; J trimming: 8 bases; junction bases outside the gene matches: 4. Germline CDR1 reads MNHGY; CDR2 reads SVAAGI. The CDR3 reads CASREGTGGGYTF. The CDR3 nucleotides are TGTGCCAGCAGGGAAGGGACAGGGGGCGGCTACACCTTC.